One and the same sample provided the 2 T cell receptor beta chains below, sequenced in a study of blood T cell repertoires in COVID-19. The repertoire was sequenced with immunoSEQ multiplex PCR; TCRdb's copy has only in-frame clones and lacks some. Of roughly 92,000 clones listed, approximately 88% were seen once; the top ten hold roughly 32%. Specimen: peripheral blood. The receptor source for this set is a woman older than 75 with active or convalescent COVID-19.

The chain is built from TRBV18 and TRBJ1-2; a weak D match, TRBD1 (6 bases). V gave up 8 bases and J gave up 1 base, with 11 bases separating them. Germline V CDR1 and CDR2: KGHSH, LQKENI. The CDR3 has 13 residues. DNA of the CDR3: TGTGCCAGCGCGAGCAGGGGTAACTATGGCTACACCTTC. Translated: CASASRGNYGYTF.

The chain links TRBV7-9 to TRBJ1-2; D is unresolved. Germline CDR1 is SEHNR and CDR2 is FQNEAQ (reference sequence). The CDR3 contains 13 residues. The V gene lost 5 bases and the J gene lost 7 bases, with 14 bases spanning the gap. The CDR3 here is CASSPPIVGGYTF. DNA for the CDR3: TGTGCCAGCAGCCCCCCAATAGTCGGTGGCTACACCTTC.